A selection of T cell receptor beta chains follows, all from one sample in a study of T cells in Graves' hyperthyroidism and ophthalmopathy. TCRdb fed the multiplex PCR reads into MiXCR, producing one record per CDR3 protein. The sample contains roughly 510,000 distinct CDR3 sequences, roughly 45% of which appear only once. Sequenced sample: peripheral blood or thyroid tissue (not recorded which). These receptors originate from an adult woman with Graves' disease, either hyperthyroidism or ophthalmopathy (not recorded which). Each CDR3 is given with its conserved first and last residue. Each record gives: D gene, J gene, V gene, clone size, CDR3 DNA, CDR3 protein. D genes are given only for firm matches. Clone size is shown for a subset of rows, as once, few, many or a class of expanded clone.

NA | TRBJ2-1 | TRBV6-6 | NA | TGTGCCAGCAGTAGACAGCCTAACACTGAGCAGTTCTTC | CASSRQPNTEQFF
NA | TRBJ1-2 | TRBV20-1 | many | TGCAGTGCTAGAGACACTTCTGGCAGGGATGGCTACACCTTC | CSARDTSGRDGYTF
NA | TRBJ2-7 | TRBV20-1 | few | TGCAGTGCTAGAGGAGATACAGGGAACTACGAGCAGTACTTC | CSARGDTGNYEQYF
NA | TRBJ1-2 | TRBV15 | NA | TGTGCCACCAGCAGCCAAGATTCACAGTTACTTGGCTACACCTTC | CATSSQDSQLLGYTF
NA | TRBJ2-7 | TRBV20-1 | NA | TGCAGTGCTAGAGTCTCGGCTAGCGTCAACGAGCAGTACTTC | CSARVSASVNEQYF
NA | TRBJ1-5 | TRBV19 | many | TGTGCCAGTAGTATTCTGGGGGGGAGCAATCAGCCCCAGCATTTT | CASSILGGSNQPQHF
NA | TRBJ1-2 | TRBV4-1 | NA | TGCGCCAGCAGCCACGAGGAAGCCTATGGCTACACCTTC | CASSHEEAYGYTF
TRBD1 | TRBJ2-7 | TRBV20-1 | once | TGCAGTGCGGCCGGGACAGTAGACTACGAGCAGTACTTC | CSAAGTVDYEQYF
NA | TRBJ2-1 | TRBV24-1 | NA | TGTGCCACCAGCCGCTCCCCCTCTGATGAGCAGTTCTTC | CATSRSPSDEQFF
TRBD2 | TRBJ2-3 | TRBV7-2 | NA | TGTGCCAGCAGCTTAGTCGGGAGGCCGAACACAGATACGCAGTATTTT | CASSLVGRPNTDTQYF
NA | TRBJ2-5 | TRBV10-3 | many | TGTGCCATCAGAAGTCAAGGGGAAGAGACCCAGTACTTC | CAIRSQGEETQYF
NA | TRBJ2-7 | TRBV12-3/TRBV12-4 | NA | TGTGCCAGCAGGGGGGGGCTCTACGAGCAGTACTTC | CASRGGLYEQYF
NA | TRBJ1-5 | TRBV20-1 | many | TGCAGTGCTAGAACCGGGACACACAATCAGCCCCAGCATTTT | CSARTGTHNQPQHF
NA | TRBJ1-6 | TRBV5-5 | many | TGTGCCAGCAGTCTAACAGTCTCCGCGGGTAATTCACCCCTCCACTTT | CASSLTVSAGNSPLHF
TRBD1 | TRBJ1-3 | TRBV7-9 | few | TGTGCCAGCAGCTCGACAGGGGACTCTGGAAACACCATATATTTT | CASSSTGDSGNTIYF